Sequencing of this T cell receptor (beta chain) was carried out in a study of OX40 agonist ivuxolimab in advanced cancers. Study overall: Clinicians treated patients with ivuxolimab, an agonistic anti-OX40 (CD134) antibody. Partial responses were observed in three patients, of whom one had hepatocellular carcinoma and two had cutaneous melanoma. Dose-escalation patients were diagnosed with hepatocellular carcinoma, melanoma, renal cell cancer or head and neck cancer.

Generated by immunoSEQ multiplex PCR, the TCRdb table keeps only in-frame clones and is missing some. The sample holds approximately 90,000 clones, around nine tenths seen once. Drawing of blood for sampling happened at baseline, at cycle 4 day 1, and at cycle 7 day 1. V gave up 2 bases and J gave up 0 bases, with 11 bases separating them. CDR1 MNHEY and CDR2 SVGAGI come from the germline V gene. This CDR3 is built from 15 residues. The rearrangement uses TRBV6-5 and TRBJ2-7; no clear D gene. The specimen was CD4+ or CD8+ T cells sorted from blood, collected in a trial of the OX40 agonist ivuxolimab. This TCR was recovered from an adult with an advanced solid tumor such as melanoma, head and neck, liver or kidney cancer. CDR3 sequence (DNA): TGTGCCAGCAGTTACGCAGTTACGGGCTCCTACGAGCAGTACTTC. Translated: CASSYAVTGSYEQYF.